The clone carrying this TCR beta chain was found a few times. As yet, its antigen is unknown. At one end the junction does not follow the germline gene, possibly because of a read error. The sample is drawn from a study of blood T cells in healthy people across ages. Regarding the study as a whole: Per million T cells, TCR beta diversity dropped roughly linearly as age increased.

Then a second PCR, running about 6 to 12 cycles, was carried out with a sample-barcoded 5' primer and a J-beta primer mix. TCRdb reprocessed the 5' RACE reads with MiXCR, giving one entry per CDR3 protein. Among around 520,000 distinct CDR3 sequences listed, about a quarter were seen once. The sample also formed part of further work on T cells of mothers and their children. That study adds: Healthy Caucasian mothers, a few in number, and their six children were the donors.

The source is a boy younger than 10 in good health. Sequencing input: blood.

CDR3: CASGLSFGGIAKNIQCF. The CDR3 DNA sequence: TGTGCTAGTGGCCTATCCTTCGGGGGGATAGCCAAAAACATTCAGTGCTTC. This chain links TRBV12-5 with TRBJ2-4; 7 positions agree with TRBD2. The CDR3 runs to 17 residues. Germline-derived CDR1 and CDR2 are LGHNT and FRNRAP.